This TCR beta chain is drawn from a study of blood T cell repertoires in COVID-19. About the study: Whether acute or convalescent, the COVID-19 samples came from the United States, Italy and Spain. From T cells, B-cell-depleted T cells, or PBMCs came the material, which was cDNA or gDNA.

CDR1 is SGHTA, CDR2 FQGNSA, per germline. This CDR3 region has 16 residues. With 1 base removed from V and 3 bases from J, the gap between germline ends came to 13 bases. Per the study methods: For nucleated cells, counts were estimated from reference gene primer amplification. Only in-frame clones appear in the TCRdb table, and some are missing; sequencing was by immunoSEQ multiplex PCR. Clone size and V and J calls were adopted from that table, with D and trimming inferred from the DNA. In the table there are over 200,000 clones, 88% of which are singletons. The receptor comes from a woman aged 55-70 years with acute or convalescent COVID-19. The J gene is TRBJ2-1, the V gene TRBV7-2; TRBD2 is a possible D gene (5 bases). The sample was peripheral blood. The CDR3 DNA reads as TGTGCCAGCAGCTTAGGCCTGTCTAGCCGCTACAATGAGCAGTTCTTC. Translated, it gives CASSLGLSSRYNEQFF.